This T cell receptor (beta chain) was profiled in a study of synovial regulatory T cells in juvenile arthritis. Findings and caveats of the study: Across patients, iaTreg TCR repertoires were mostly private, partly shared with synovial Teff and blood CPL. Inflammation-associated Treg cells in blood had less TCR diversity than the remaining blood Treg cells.

Measured with immunoSEQ multiplex PCR; TCRdb has only the in-frame clones, and not every one. The table gives 7,500 to 10,000 clones; the top ten clones make up about 0.7% of it. Notes on this clone: The antigen is undetermined.

This CDR3 contains 15 residues. The DNA is not on file. Germline V lookup: CDR1 LNHDA, CDR2 SQIVND (reference sequence). Donors were some 11 juvenile idiopathic arthritis patients with active disease, 3 polyarticular and 8 oligoarticular. The chain joins TRBV19 to TRBJ1-1. The material sequenced was Treg cells from blood. Subset given: remaining (HLA-DR-negative) circulating blood Treg cells. The clonotype comes from a donor aged 2-29 years with juvenile idiopathic arthritis. Here the CDR3 reads CASSQVRAPNTEAFF. The whole variable domain, filled in from reference TRBV19 and TRBJ1-1, reads DGGITQSPKYLFRKEGQNVTLSCEQNLNHDAMYWYRQDPGQGLRLIYYSQIVNDFQKGDIAEGYSVSREKKESFPLTVTSAQKNPTAFYLCASSQVRAPNTEAFFGQGTRLTVV.